This T cell receptor beta chain derives from a study of CD8+ T cells in alopecia areata (dated by TCRdb to 2016 to 2019). Context from the whole study: The treated patients, all with moderate-to-severe alopecia areata, were enrolled in an open-label pilot trial of oral tofacitinib given at 5 to 10 mg twice daily. Patients stayed on tofacitinib for 6 to 18 months and then had 6 months of follow-up off drug so that delayed response and recurrence could be assessed. To study T cell clonal expansion in alopecia areata, the researchers applied high-throughput TCRbeta sequencing to both the C3H/HeJ mouse model and human patients. Human TCRbeta sequencing covered scalp tissue and sorted CD4+ and CD8+ peripheral blood T cells from patchy and totalis/universalis alopecia areata patients and healthy controls. Biopsies were taken from tofacitinib-treated patients at baseline and again at 4 and 24 weeks into treatment, and several of those patients also had a later scalp biopsy. Clonality in the scalp was compared among normal scalp (n=4), patchy alopecia areata scalp (n=8), and alopecia totalis/universalis scalp (n=8). RNA came from the PAXgene miRNA kit for fixed scalp, the miRNeasy kit for PBMCs, and the RNeasy kit for mouse skin. TCRbeta CDR3 regions were amplified by immunoSEQ multiplex PCR using 35 Vbeta forward and 13 Jbeta reverse primers. Overall study results and their limits: Unlike mouse skin, where gammadelta T cells dominate, normal human skin contains resident alphabeta T cells that get sequenced too, which complicates analysis of the scalp TCR repertoire. Shared TCR sequences between patients were less evident than in mice, which may be partly attributable to HLA diversity in the patient population. Compared with normal scalp, lesional scalp, particularly in alopecia totalis/universalis, had higher clonality and more expanded CD8+ clones, which suggests antigenic drive.

The library was produced with the immunoSEQ multiplex PCR assay. To provide template for TCR sequencing, every sample had RNA extracted and reverse transcribed into cDNA. SuperScript III was used to make first-strand cDNA, primed with a 2:1 mix of oligo-dT and random hexamers. Amplification bias was assessed with a synthetic immune receptor repertoire, and residual bias was removed computationally. In the paper's pipeline: Raw reads were preprocessed for error removal, and CDR3 was defined according to IMGT conventions as running from the conserved cysteine to phenylalanine. To get clonality, Shannon entropy was normalized by log2 of the number of productive unique TCRs and the result was subtracted from 1. Whether scalp clones were CD4 or CD8 was inferred by matching scalp TCRbeta sequences against CD4 and CD8 repertoires sorted from blood. Imported from immuneACCESS, the table was reduced by TCRdb to in-frame sequences with V and J called. These copies leave out some clones; in studies compared against another copy, an unresolved V gene accounts for under half, and the cause of the remainder is not known. That table is the source of V, J and clone size, and D and trimming were worked out from the DNA. The sample profile shows roughly 150,000 clones; around 47% of them were found once. The ten largest clones represent more than 6.5% of the sample.

V gives up 6 bases and J gives up 4 bases, and the segment between their germline ends measures 8 bases. The germline V gene (reference sequence) specifies DFQATT as CDR1 and SNEGSKA as CDR2. Inclusive of the bounding cysteine and phenylalanine, the CDR3 is 11 residues long. The sequence is cut down to CDR3 DNA, 33 bases in frame from base 1. Peripheral blood and lesional scalp punch biopsies were obtained from patients with alopecia areata. PBMCs were separated by density centrifugation and stained for CD3, CD4 and CD8, after which CD4+ and CD8+ T cells were sorted on a FACSAria. A remark on this clone: The antigen it recognizes is unknown. Per-base qualities were not stored, and no clone one base away is much larger.

Recombination linked TRBV20-1 to TRBJ2-3; matching of 5 bases hints at TRBD1 as the D gene. Sample: CD4+ T cells sorted from blood. The source is a human donor with alopecia areata. The DNA sequence reads TGCAGTGCGGGGCCGGCAGATACGCAGTATTTT. Translated, this gives CSAGPADTQYF.